Listed below are T cell receptor beta chains from one sample, sequenced in a study of T cell responses to AZD1222 COVID-19 vaccine. The repertoire was sequenced with immunoSEQ multiplex PCR; TCRdb's copy has only in-frame clones and lacks some. Among under 200,000 clones listed, 94% were seen once. The material was peripheral blood, obtained on day 0 of AZD1222 vaccination. These receptors were obtained from an adult in good health. Both conserved end residues are part of each CDR3. A D gene is named only where the DNA matches it firmly. Size is omitted from some rows. Given values are once, few, many or a class for expanded clones.

J | D | V | size | DNA | CDR3
TRBJ2-1 | . | TRBV11-2 | . | TGTGCCAGCAGCTCGCAGGGACTTGTGAACAATGAGCAGTTCTTC | CASSSQGLVNNEQFF
TRBJ2-7 | . | TRBV5-1 | . | TGCGCCAGCAGCCCGCGAGATATAGTATCCTACGAGCAGTACTTC | CASSPRDIVSYEQYF
TRBJ2-7 | . | TRBV7-9 | . | TGTGCCAGCAGCTTGGAAGTCGACGAGCAGTACTTC | CASSLEVDEQYF
TRBJ1-1 | . | TRBV18 | . | TGTGCCAGCTCACCACCTGTAGGGAGGGACACTGAAGCTTTCTTT | CASSPPVGRDTEAFF
TRBJ1-6 | . | TRBV18 | . | TGTGCCAGCTCACCACGGTCAGGATTCAATTCACCCCTCCACTTT | CASSPRSGFNSPLHF
TRBJ1-1 | . | TRBV9 | . | TGTGCCAGCAGCGTAGAGCACACTGAAGCTTTCTTT | CASSVEHTEAFF
TRBJ2-1 | TRBD2 | TRBV28 | once | TGTGCCAGCAGGTTAGCGGGAGAACACCGTGCCAATGAGCAGTTCTTC | CASRLAGEHRANEQFF
TRBJ2-5 | . | TRBV9 | . | TGTGCCAGCAGCGTAGCTATGTCCAGGGGCCAAGAGACCCAGTACTTC | CASSVAMSRGQETQYF
TRBJ2-7 | TRBD1 | TRBV6-2/TRBV6-3 | once | TGTGCCAGCAGTAGGGGGACAGGGGTGCCTTCCTACGAGCAGTACTTC | CASSRGTGVPSYEQYF
TRBJ1-2 | . | TRBV4-1 | . | TGCGCCAGCAGCTTAACGGAGGGTGGCTACACCTTC | CASSLTEGGYTF
TRBJ2-3 | . | TRBV25-1 | . | TGTGCCAGCAGTGAAACAGGCCAGGCTGATACGCAGTATTTT | CASSETGQADTQYF
TRBJ2-7 | . | TRBV6-2/TRBV6-3 | . | TGTGCCAGCAGCCCATACTACGAGCAGTACTTC | CASSPYYEQYF
TRBJ2-2 | . | TRBV11-2 | . | TGTGCCAGCAGCCCGCAGGGCACCGGGGAGCTGTTTTTT | CASSPQGTGELFF
TRBJ2-1 | . | TRBV13 | once | TGTGCCAGCATCCCAAACTCGATCGAGGGCGGCTACAATGAGCAGTTCTTC | CASIPNSIEGGYNEQFF
TRBJ2-1 | . | TRBV11-1 | . | TGTGCCAGCAGCACGGACTACTCCTACAATGAGCAGTTCTTC | CASSTDYSYNEQFF
TRBJ2-7 | TRBD1 | TRBV27 | . | TGTGCCAGCAAATTCGCGAGCCAGGGGGATTCCGAGCAGTACTTC | CASKFASQGDSEQYF
TRBJ1-3 | . | TRBV5-6 | . | TGTGCCAGCAGCTTGACCTATGGAAACACCATATATTTT | CASSLTYGNTIYF
TRBJ1-1 | TRBD1 | TRBV5-1 | . | TGCGCCAGCAGCTTTGGGACAGGGGGCACTGAAGCTTTCTTT | CASSFGTGGTEAFF
TRBJ2-7 | TRBD1 | TRBV28 | . | TGTGCCAGCAGTTTATTAATCTACAGGGGGTCATCCTACGAGCAGTACTTC | CASSLLIYRGSSYEQYF
TRBJ2-6 | . | TRBV19 | . | TGTGCCAGTAGCCTTTTCAGGGGCACCAGCTCTGGGGCCAACGTCCTGACTTTC | CASSLFRGTSSGANVLTF
TRBJ1-3 | . | TRBV21-1 | . | TGTGCCAGCAACAAAAGGGCCCAGGGCATGAACACCATATATTTT | CASNKRAQGMNTIYF
TRBJ2-7 | TRBD1 | TRBV23-1 | . | TGCGCCAGCAGTCAACCCCTACAGGGGAATTCCTACGAGCAGTACTTC | CASSQPLQGNSYEQYF
TRBJ2-2 | . | TRBV3-1/TRBV3-2 | few | TGTGCCAGCAGCCTTGTGGAGGGGGAGCTGTTTTTT | CASSLVEGELFF
TRBJ2-2 | TRBD2 | TRBV6-4 | . | TGTGCCAGCAGTGACGTTCCGGGAGGTGGGGAGCTGTTTTTT | CASSDVPGGGELFF
TRBJ1-1 | . | TRBV5-1 | once | TGCGCCAGCAGCTTGGAGGGGGGCACTGAAGCTTTCTTT | CASSLEGGTEAFF
TRBJ1-1 | TRBD1 | TRBV19 | few | TGTGCCAGTAGTACAGGGGGCGAGTTAACTGAAGCTTTCTTT | CASSTGGELTEAFF
TRBJ2-7 | TRBD2 | TRBV19 | . | TGTGCCAGTAGTATAGGGGCTAGCGGGATTTTCTACGAGCAGTACTTC | CASSIGASGIFYEQYF
TRBJ2-7 | TRBD1 | TRBV6-1 | . | TGTGCCAGCAGTGAATGGGACAGCTACGAGCAGTACTTC | CASSEWDSYEQYF
TRBJ2-2 | . | TRBV7-2 | . | TGTGCCAGCAGCTTAGTGGGTTCCGGGGAGCTGTTTTTT | CASSLVGSGELFF
TRBJ2-3 | TRBD1 | TRBV14 | . | TGTGCCAGCAGCCAAAACAGGGGGCGGCCAGATACGCAGTATTTT | CASSQNRGRPDTQYF
TRBJ2-4 | . | TRBV11-2 | . | TGTGCCAGCAGCTTAGAAGGGATAGCCAAAAACATTCAGTACTTC | CASSLEGIAKNIQYF
TRBJ1-6 | . | TRBV6-5 | few | TGTGCCAGCAGTACTTCAGGACAAGTAAATTCACCCCTCCACTTT | CASSTSGQVNSPLHF
TRBJ2-2 | . | TRBV10-2 | . | TGCGCCAGCAGTGTAGCAGGGTGGACCGGGGAGCTGTTTTTT | CASSVAGWTGELFF
TRBJ2-2 | . | TRBV9 | . | TGTGCCAGCACCCTGGACGACACCGGGGAGCTGTTTTTT | CASTLDDTGELFF
TRBJ1-1 | . | TRBV9 | . | TGTGCCAGCAGCGTAGCAGTCTCGGCTGCTGAAGCTTTCTTT | CASSVAVSAAEAFF
TRBJ1-1 | . | TRBV9 | . | TGTGCCAGCAGCGTAGCTCCTCTGGGCAGGGATGAAGCTTTCTTT | CASSVAPLGRDEAFF
TRBJ2-1 | TRBD2 | TRBV6-2/TRBV6-3 | few | TGTGCCAGCAGTTTCGGGACTACCTACAATGAGCAGTTCTTC | CASSFGTTYNEQFF
TRBJ1-6 | . | TRBV19 | . | TGTGCCAGTAGTATACTTTGGTCTTCTAATTCACCCCTCCACTTT | CASSILWSSNSPLHF
TRBJ1-1 | . | TRBV20-1 | . | TGCAGTGCTAGTCTGGGCGGATGGGTCGACACTGAAGCTTTCTTT | CSASLGGWVDTEAFF
TRBJ1-2 | TRBD1 | TRBV28 | . | TGTGCCAGCAGTTTACCCAGGACAGGAACTAACTATGGCTACACCTTC | CASSLPRTGTNYGYTF
TRBJ1-6 | TRBD1 | TRBV25-1 | . | TGTGCCAGCAGACCTGACAGGGTTCGCTCACCCCTCCACTTT | CASRPDRVRSPLHF
TRBJ2-1 | . | TRBV5-6 | few | TGTGCCAGCAGCTCCAGGAGGTCCCCCCCCTACAATGAGCAGTTCTTC | CASSSRRSPPYNEQFF